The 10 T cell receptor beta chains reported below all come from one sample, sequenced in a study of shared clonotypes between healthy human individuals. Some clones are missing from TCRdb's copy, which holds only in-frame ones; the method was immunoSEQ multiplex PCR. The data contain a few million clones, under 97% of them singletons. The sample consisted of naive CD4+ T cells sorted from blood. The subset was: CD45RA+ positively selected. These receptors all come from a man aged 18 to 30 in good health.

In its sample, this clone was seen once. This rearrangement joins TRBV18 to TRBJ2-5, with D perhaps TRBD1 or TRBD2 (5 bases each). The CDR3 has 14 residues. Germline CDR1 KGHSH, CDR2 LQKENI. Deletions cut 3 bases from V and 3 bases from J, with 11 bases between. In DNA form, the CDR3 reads TGTGCCAGCTCACCCGGGGCACAAGAAGAGACCCAGTACTTC. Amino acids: CASSPGAQEETQYF.

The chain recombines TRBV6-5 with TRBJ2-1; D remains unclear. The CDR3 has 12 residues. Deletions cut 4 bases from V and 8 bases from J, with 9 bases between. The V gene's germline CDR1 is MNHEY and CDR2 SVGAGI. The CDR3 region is CASSSWNHEQFF. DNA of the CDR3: TGTGCCAGCAGTTCCTGGAATCATGAGCAGTTCTTC.

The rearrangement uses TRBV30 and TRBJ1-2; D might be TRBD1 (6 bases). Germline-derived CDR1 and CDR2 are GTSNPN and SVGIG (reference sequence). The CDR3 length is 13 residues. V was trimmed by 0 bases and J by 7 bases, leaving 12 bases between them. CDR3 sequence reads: CAWSVPSRGGYTF. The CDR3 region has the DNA TGTGCCTGGAGTGTCCCAAGCAGGGGTGGCTACACCTTC.

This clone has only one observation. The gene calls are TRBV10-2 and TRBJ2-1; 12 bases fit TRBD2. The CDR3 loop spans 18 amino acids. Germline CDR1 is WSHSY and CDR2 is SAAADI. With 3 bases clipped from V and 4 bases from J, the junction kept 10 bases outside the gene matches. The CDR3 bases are TGCGCCAGCAGTGAAACACCGGGACTAGCGGGCCGGTACAATGAGCAGTTCTTC. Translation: CASSETPGLAGRYNEQFF.

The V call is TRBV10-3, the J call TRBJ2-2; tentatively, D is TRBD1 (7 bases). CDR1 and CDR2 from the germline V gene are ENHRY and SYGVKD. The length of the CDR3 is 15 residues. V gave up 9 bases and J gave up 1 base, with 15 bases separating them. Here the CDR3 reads CAIRPGGKNTGELFF. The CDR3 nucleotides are TGTGCCATTCGCCCAGGGGGGAAGAACACCGGGGAGCTGTTTTTT.

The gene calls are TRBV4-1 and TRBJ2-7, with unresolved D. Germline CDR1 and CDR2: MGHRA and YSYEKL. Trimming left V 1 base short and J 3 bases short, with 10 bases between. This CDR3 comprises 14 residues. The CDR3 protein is CASSQVDGFYEQYF. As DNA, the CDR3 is TGCGCCAGCAGCCAAGTGGACGGCTTCTACGAGCAGTACTTC.

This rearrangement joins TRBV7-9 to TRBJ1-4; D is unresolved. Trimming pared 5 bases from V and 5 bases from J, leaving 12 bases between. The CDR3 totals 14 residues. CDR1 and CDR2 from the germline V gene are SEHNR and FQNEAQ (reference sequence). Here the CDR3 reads CASSPRASNEKLFF. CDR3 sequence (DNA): TGTGCCAGCAGCCCCCGGGCTTCGAATGAAAAACTGTTTTTT. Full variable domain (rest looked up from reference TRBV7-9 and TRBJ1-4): DTGVSQNPRHKITKRGQNVTFRCDPISEHNRLYWYRQTLGQGPEFLTYFQNEAQLEKSRLLSDRFSAERPKGSFSTLEIQRTEQGDSAMYLCASSPRASNEKLFFGSGTQLSVL.

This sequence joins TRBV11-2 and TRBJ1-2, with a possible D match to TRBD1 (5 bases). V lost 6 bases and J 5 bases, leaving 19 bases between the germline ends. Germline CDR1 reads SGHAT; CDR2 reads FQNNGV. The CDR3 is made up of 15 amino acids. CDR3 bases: TGTGCCAGCAGTTTGGACTCTACAGGACCATATGGCTACACCTTC. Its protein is CASSLDSTGPYGYTF.

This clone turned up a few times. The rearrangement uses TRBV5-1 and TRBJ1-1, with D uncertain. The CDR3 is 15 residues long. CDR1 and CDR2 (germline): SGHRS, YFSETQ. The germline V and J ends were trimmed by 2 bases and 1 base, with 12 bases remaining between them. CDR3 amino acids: CASSLSFAGNTEAFF. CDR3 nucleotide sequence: TGCGCCAGCAGCTTAAGTTTCGCTGGGAACACTGAAGCTTTCTTT.

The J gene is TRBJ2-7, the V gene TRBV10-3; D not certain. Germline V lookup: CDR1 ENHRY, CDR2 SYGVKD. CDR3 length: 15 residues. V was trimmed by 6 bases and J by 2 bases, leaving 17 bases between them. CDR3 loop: CAISPAGSSTYEQYF. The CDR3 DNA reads TGTGCCATCAGCCCGGCCGGGTCCTCAACCTACGAGCAGTACTTC.